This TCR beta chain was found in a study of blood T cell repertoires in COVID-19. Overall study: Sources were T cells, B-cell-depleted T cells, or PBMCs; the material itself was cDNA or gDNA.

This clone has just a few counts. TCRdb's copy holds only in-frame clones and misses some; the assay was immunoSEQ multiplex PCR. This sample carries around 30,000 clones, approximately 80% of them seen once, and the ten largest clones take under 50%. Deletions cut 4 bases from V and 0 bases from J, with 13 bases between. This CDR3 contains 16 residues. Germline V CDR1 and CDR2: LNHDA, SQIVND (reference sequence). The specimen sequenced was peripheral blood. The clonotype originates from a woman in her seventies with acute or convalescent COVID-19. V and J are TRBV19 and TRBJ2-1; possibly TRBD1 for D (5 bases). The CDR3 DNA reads TGTGCCAGTAGTAGAGGACATGGCGGCTCCTACAATGAGCAGTTCTTC. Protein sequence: CASSRGHGGSYNEQFF.